The 27 T cell receptor beta chains presented below share a single source sample, sequenced in a study of shared clonotypes between healthy human individuals. This table comes from immunoSEQ multiplex PCR, and its TCRdb copy is limited to in-frame clones, with some not included. Of about 700,000 clones listed, roughly nine tenths are singletons. Naive CD8 cells were CD45RO-negative, positively selected for CCR7, excluding terminally differentiated effector memory CD45RA+ cells. Sequencing was done on a sample of naive CD8+ T cells sorted from blood. The receptors derive from a young man in good health.

The chain is built from TRBV28 and TRBJ2-7, with a possible D match to TRBD1 (6 bases). The CDR3 length is 17 residues. Trimming pared 2 bases from V and 0 bases from J, leaving 17 bases between. The V gene's germline CDR1 is MDHEN and CDR2 SYDVKM. The CDR3 DNA reads TGTGCCAGCAGTTTACCCGGGACACAACGGAGCTCCTACGAGCAGTACTTC. It is translated as CASSLPGTQRSSYEQYF.

The chain carries TRBV5-5 and TRBJ2-7, with 9 bases aligning to TRBD2. CDR1 is SGHKS and CDR2 is YYEKEE in the germline V gene (reference sequence). CDR3 length: 14 amino acids. V shed 1 base and J 4 bases; nucleotides not matched to a gene: 3. The CDR3 DNA reads as TGTGCCAGCAGCTTGAGACTAGCGGATTACGAGCAGTACTTC. This codes for CASSLRLADYEQYF.

The rearrangement joins TRBV28 to TRBJ1-5; TRBD1 matches 7 bases. The CDR3 loop spans 14 amino acids. The germline CDR1 and CDR2 sequences are MDHEN and SYDVKM. Trimming at V came to 2 bases and at J to 9 bases, leaving 7 bases not matched to a gene. The CDR3 DNA is TGTGCCAGCAGTTTAACAGGGGAAGCAAGGCCCCAGCATTTT. It yields the protein CASSLTGEARPQHF.

This clone occurred once. The chain joins TRBV6-6 to TRBJ2-1; D gene unclear. Germline V CDR1 and CDR2: MNHNY, SVGAGI (reference sequence). V lost 0 bases, J lost 7 bases, and 1 base lay in between. The CDR3 is 11 amino acids. Written as DNA, the CDR3 is TGTGCCAGCAGTTACTCGAATGAGCAGTTCTTC. Amino acid sequence: CASSYSNEQFF.

The chain uses TRBV25-1 and TRBJ2-7; the D is unclear. The CDR3 consists of 12 residues. The V and J ends lost 4 bases and 4 bases respectively, with 8 bases between them. CDR1 and CDR2 from the germline V gene are MGHDK and SYGVNS. The CDR3 sequence: CASSVRGYEQYF. CDR3 nucleotide sequence: TGTGCCAGCAGTGTGAGAGGATACGAGCAGTACTTC.

This rearrangement joins TRBV10-3 to TRBJ2-7, with unresolved D. Germline lookup yields CDR1 ENHRY and CDR2 SYGVKD. V was pared by 2 bases and J by 0 bases, with 17 bases between. The CDR3 loop spans 17 amino acids. The CDR3 reads CAISERPGSPVSYEQYF. The CDR3 DNA sequence: TGTGCCATCAGTGAGCGCCCCGGGTCTCCCGTCTCCTACGAGCAGTACTTC.

The chain carries TRBV7-9 and TRBJ2-1, with D unresolved. The CDR3 is 13 amino acids. V dropped 3 bases and J dropped 4 bases, with 7 bases sitting between them. Germline V gives CDR1 SEHNR, CDR2 FQNEAQ (reference sequence). CDR3 DNA sequence: TGTGCCAGCAGCTTCACCAGTTACAATGAGCAGTTCTTC. Its protein product is CASSFTSYNEQFF.

This clone was seen once. A read error may be the cause here, since a much bigger clone is one base away. This CDR3 is also generated by other DNA sequences in the sample. V and J are TRBV7-2 and TRBJ2-7; D remains ambiguous. Trimming removed 1 base from V and 1 base from J, with 2 bases in between. The CDR3 has 12 residues. Germline V gene data show CDR1 as SGHTA and CDR2 as FQGNSA. The CDR3 nucleotides read TGTGCCAGCAGCTTAGGGTCCTACGAGCAGTACTTC. It is translated as CASSLGSYEQYF. Full variable domain (missing parts from reference TRBV7-2 and TRBJ2-7): GAGVSQSPSNKVTEKGKDVELRCDPISGHTALYWYRQSLGQGLEFLIYFQGNSAPDKSGLPSDRFSAERTGGSVSTLTIQRTQQEDSAVYLCASSLGSYEQYFGPGTRLTVT.

A word on this clone: This sample includes further DNA sequences coding for the same CDR3. V and J are TRBV6-5 and TRBJ2-3; the D call may be TRBD1 or TRBD2 (5 bases each). Trimming stripped 2 bases from V and 2 bases from J, with 11 bases between. The CDR3 sequence is 15 residues long. The germline gives CDR1 MNHEY, CDR2 SVGAGI. The CDR3 DNA reads TGTGCCAGCAGTTACGGGGGAAGAAACACAGATACGCAGTATTTT. This sequence encodes CASSYGGRNTDTQYF.

The V gene is TRBV4-2, the J gene TRBJ2-3; 7 nucleotides agree with TRBD2. V lost 1 base, J lost 0 bases, and 4 bases stayed unmatched. The CDR3 runs to 16 residues. Per germline, CDR1 LGHNA and CDR2 YNFKEQ. Here the CDR3 reads CASSQASGTSTDTQYF. CDR3 bases: TGTGCCAGCAGCCAAGCTAGCGGTACTAGCACAGATACGCAGTATTTT.

In this sample, this clone turned up once. J is TRBJ2-7 and V is TRBV27; 10 bases agree with TRBD1. The CDR3 totals 18 residues. Per the germline V gene, CDR1 is MNHEY and CDR2 is SMNVEV (reference sequence). J gave up 1 base and V 4 bases, and 13 bases lay outside the gene matches. This CDR3 is CASSWLPPGTGESYEQYF. For the CDR3, the DNA is TGTGCCAGCAGTTGGCTTCCCCCCGGGACAGGGGAATCCTACGAGCAGTACTTC.

The V gene is TRBV9, the J gene TRBJ2-3, with a tentative D call TRBD2 (6 bases). Germline assignment: CDR1 SGDLS and CDR2 YYNGEE. The CDR3 is 14 residues long. The germline V and J ends were trimmed by 4 bases and 2 bases, with 11 bases remaining between them. CDR3 nucleotide sequence: TGTGCCAGCAGCATTAGCGGTCTCACAGATACGCAGTATTTT. Translation: CASSISGLTDTQYF.

A note on this clone: This sample includes further DNA sequences coding for the same CDR3. The chain couples TRBV6-1 to TRBJ2-7; D remains unclear. The CDR3 spans 11 residues. Germline CDR1 MNHNS, CDR2 SASEGT. Trimming cost V 8 bases and J 2 bases, with 7 bases left between them. CDR3 sequence: CASRSTYEQYF. CDR3 DNA sequence: TGTGCCAGCCGGTCGACCTACGAGCAGTACTTC.

This clone was picked up a small number of times. The V call is TRBV30, the J call TRBJ2-2; no reliable D call. CDR1 and CDR2 from the germline V gene are GTSNPN and SVGIG (reference sequence). Trimming left V 2 bases short and J 7 bases short, with 5 bases between. This CDR3 comprises 11 residues. CDR3 sequence: CAWSLGGELFF. In DNA, the CDR3 is TGTGCCTGGAGTTTGGGCGGGGAGCTGTTTTTT.

The chain uses TRBV11-2 and TRBJ2-5; 7 bases are shared with TRBD1. This CDR3 is 15 amino acids long. CDR1 SGHAT and CDR2 FQNNGV come from the germline V gene. V shed 5 bases and J 4 bases; nucleotides not matched to a gene: 10. CDR3 sequence (DNA): TGTGCCAGCAGCACCCCGACAGGGACCCCAGAGACCCAGTACTTC. This translates into CASSTPTGTPETQYF.

The gene calls are TRBV5-5 and TRBJ1-3, with D unclear. The CDR3 is 17 residues long. The germline V and J ends were trimmed by 2 bases and 1 base, with 16 bases remaining between them. The germline V gene has CDR1 SGHKS and CDR2 YYEKEE (reference sequence). The CDR3 DNA reads as TGTGCCAGCAGCTTAGGTAGGGCGGGTCCATCTGGAAACACCATATATTTT. Its translation: CASSLGRAGPSGNTIYF.

The DNA of the CDR3 is TGTGCCAGCAGCCCCCGGGACGGAATATACAATGAGCAGTTCTTC. Amino acid sequence: CASSPRDGIYNEQFF. The V and J genes are TRBV2 and TRBJ2-1; D could derive from TRBD1 or TRBD2 (5 bases each). Trimming stripped 6 bases from V and 4 bases from J, with 16 bases between. The germline V gene has CDR1 SNHLY and CDR2 FYNNEI. The CDR3 has 15 residues.

The V and J genes are TRBV6-1 and TRBJ2-7; D may be TRBD2 (6 bases). CDR3 length equals 14 residues. Trimming pared 6 bases from V and 6 bases from J, leaving 18 bases between. Per the germline V gene, CDR1 is MNHNS and CDR2 is SASEGT. Written as DNA, the CDR3 is TGTGCCAGCAGCTCAGCGGGCCCTTCGCCCGAGCAGTACTTC. Its protein product is CASSSAGPSPEQYF.

This chain uses TRBV18 with TRBJ2-3; 14 bases fit TRBD2. V was clipped by 2 bases and J by 1 base; unmatched bases: 8. Germline-derived CDR1 and CDR2 are KGHSH and LQKENI. The CDR3 runs 19 residues. The CDR3 DNA reads TGTGCCAGCTCACCAGAGACTAGCGGGAGGGCCTGGGGCACAGATACGCAGTATTTT. Its translation is CASSPETSGRAWGTDTQYF.

This clone was observed once. Other DNA sequences within the sample encode an identical CDR3. The rearrangement links TRBV5-5 to TRBJ2-1, with TRBD1 matching 10 bases. Germline V CDR1 and CDR2: SGHKS, YYEKEE (reference sequence). This CDR3 has 15 amino acids. The J segment lost 6 bases and the V segment lost 1 base, leaving 4 bases of the junction unmatched. CDR3 bases: TGTGCCAGCAGCTTGAGGGACAGGGGAGGCAATGAGCAGTTCTTC. Protein: CASSLRDRGGNEQFF.

The rearrangement uses TRBV7-2 and TRBJ1-1; D uncertain. The CDR3 runs to 13 residues. Germline loops: CDR1 SGHTA, CDR2 FQGNSA. Trimming cost V 1 base and J 6 bases, with 9 bases left between them. The CDR3 reads CASSLEGAPEAFF. In DNA, the CDR3 is TGTGCCAGCAGCTTAGAGGGTGCCCCTGAAGCTTTCTTT.

This clone occurred once. The chain combines TRBV9 with TRBJ2-3, with 10 bases lining up with TRBD2. There are 16 residues in the CDR3. Germline V CDR1 and CDR2: SGDLS, YYNGEE. Trimming removed 3 bases from V and 3 bases from J; junction bases left unmatched: 7. CDR3 in DNA: TGTGCCAGCAGCGGGGGTAGCGGGAGGTGGACAGATACGCAGTATTTT. This gives the protein CASSGGSGRWTDTQYF.

The genes are TRBV29-1 and TRBJ1-2; D is undetermined. Trimming stripped 0 bases from V and 8 bases from J, with 19 bases between. The germline V gene encodes CDR1 SQVTM and CDR2 ANQGSEA. This CDR3 spans 15 amino acids. The CDR3: CSVEDPSRIFEGYTF. The CDR3 DNA is TGCAGCGTTGAAGACCCCAGCCGAATTTTTGAGGGCTACACCTTC.

The table lists this clone with a count of one. The chain recombines TRBV10-3 with TRBJ2-1; TRBD2 aligns across 8 bases. Germline assignment: CDR1 ENHRY and CDR2 SYGVKD. The CDR3 length is 14 residues. The junction had 5 bases not matched to a gene; V was cut back by 8 bases and J by 2 bases. As DNA, the CDR3 is TGTGCCATCCAAGCGGGAGATACCTACAATGAGCAGTTCTTC. Its protein is CAIQAGDTYNEQFF.

The chain is built from TRBV5-4 and TRBJ1-2; no reliable D call. Germline V gene sequence: CDR1 SGHNT, CDR2 YYREEE (reference sequence). V lost 6 bases and J 8 bases, leaving 11 bases between the germline ends. The CDR3 sequence is 11 residues long. The CDR3 DNA reads as TGTGCCAGCACCGAGGGCCGGGGCTACACCTTC. As protein: CASTEGRGYTF.

V is TRBV9 and J is TRBJ2-7, with TRBD2 matching 7 bases. CDR3 length: 13 amino acids. The J segment lost 4 bases and the V segment lost 4 bases, leaving 5 bases of the junction unmatched. Germline values: CDR1 SGDLS, CDR2 YYNGEE. This CDR3 is CASSPLGGYEQYF. The DNA of the CDR3 is TGTGCCAGCAGCCCCCTGGGGGGGTACGAGCAGTACTTC.

The rearrangement links TRBV4-3 to TRBJ2-5, with 11 bases aligning to TRBD1. The germline V gene encodes CDR1 LGHNA and CDR2 YSLEER. The CDR3 is made up of 17 amino acids. V was pared by 0 bases and J by 9 bases, with 12 bases of the junction left unmatched. This chain's CDR3 is CASSQDRGQGARWAQYF. The CDR3 DNA reads TGCGCCAGCAGCCAAGATCGTGGACAGGGGGCAAGATGGGCCCAGTACTTC.